This T cell receptor (beta chain) is drawn from a study of CD4+ T cells in melanoma. Study observations and caveats: Reportedly, melanoma neoantigen-specific CD4+ T cells showed varied differentiation states.

As concerns this clone: The antigen is not known.

Produced via immunoSEQ multiplex PCR; TCRdb's table is partial and in-frame only. This table holds about 55,000 clones, roughly two thirds found once. Deletions cut 2 bases from V and 8 bases from J, with 10 bases between. This CDR3 has 13 amino acids. The germline V gene encodes CDR1 MNHNY and CDR2 SVGAGI (reference sequence). The sample consisted of tumor tissue. This chain joins TRBV6-6 and TRBJ2-1; possibly TRBD1 for D (5 bases). This TCR derives from a human donor with melanoma. The CDR3 loop is CASSYRQSYEQFF. The CDR3 region has the DNA TGTGCCAGCAGTTACCGACAGTCCTATGAGCAGTTCTTC.